These T cell receptor beta chains were read from a single sample in a study of OX40 agonist ivuxolimab in advanced cancers. The data were produced by immunoSEQ multiplex PCR, yet TCRdb's version contains in-frame clones alone and is incomplete. The sample yields 70,000 or so clones, approximately 86% seen once. Sequencing used CD4+ or CD8+ T cells sorted from blood, obtained in a trial of the OX40 agonist ivuxolimab. The receptors derive from an adult with an advanced solid tumor such as melanoma, head and neck, liver or kidney cancer. CDR3s include the opening cysteine and the closing phenylalanine or tryptophan. D genes are given only for firm matches. For some rows the clone size is stated as once, few or many, or as a class when expanded; others skip it.

j_gene: TRBJ2-1
abundance: .
d_gene: .
v_gene: TRBV7-9
CDR3aa: CASSLITGGHYNEQFF
CDR3nt: TGTGCCAGCAGCTTGATAACAGGTGGCCACTACAATGAGCAGTTCTTC

j_gene: TRBJ1-4
abundance: .
d_gene: .
v_gene: TRBV2
CDR3aa: CASSEEFATNEKLFF
CDR3nt: TGTGCCAGCAGTGAAGAATTTGCAACTAATGAAAAACTGTTTTTT

j_gene: TRBJ1-2
abundance: .
d_gene: TRBD1
v_gene: TRBV19
CDR3aa: CASGLQGDYGYTF
CDR3nt: TGTGCCAGTGGATTACAGGGGGACTATGGCTACACCTTC

j_gene: TRBJ2-3
abundance: once
d_gene: .
v_gene: TRBV4-2
CDR3aa: CASSLIGTDTQYF
CDR3nt: TGTGCCAGCAGCTTGATAGGGACAGATACGCAGTATTTT

j_gene: TRBJ2-7
abundance: .
d_gene: .
v_gene: TRBV6-4
CDR3aa: CASSDSGTENRYYEQYF
CDR3nt: TGTGCCAGCAGTGACTCGGGTACGGAAAATCGATACTACGAGCAGTACTTC

j_gene: TRBJ2-1
abundance: .
d_gene: TRBD2
v_gene: TRBV5-1
CDR3aa: CASSLGRASLAGRDNEQFF
CDR3nt: TGCGCCAGCAGCTTGGGCCGGGCCTCCCTAGCGGGAAGGGACAATGAGCAGTTCTTC

j_gene: TRBJ1-2
abundance: .
d_gene: .
v_gene: TRBV28
CDR3aa: CASSLYGRTVTPNYGYTF
CDR3nt: TGTGCCAGCAGTTTATATGGACGGACAGTTACTCCTAACTATGGCTACACCTTC

j_gene: TRBJ1-5
abundance: .
d_gene: .
v_gene: TRBV6-5
CDR3aa: CASSYKGDRNQPQHF
CDR3nt: TGTGCCAGCAGTTATAAGGGGGATCGCAATCAGCCCCAGCATTTT

j_gene: TRBJ2-3
abundance: .
d_gene: TRBD1
v_gene: TRBV27
CDR3aa: CASARQGALPDTQYF
CDR3nt: TGTGCCAGCGCTAGACAGGGGGCGCTTCCAGATACGCAGTATTTT

j_gene: TRBJ1-3
abundance: once
d_gene: .
v_gene: TRBV5-4
CDR3aa: CASSFGGDTIYF
CDR3nt: TGTGCCAGCAGCTTTGGTGGAGACACCATATATTTT

j_gene: TRBJ2-1
abundance: .
d_gene: .
v_gene: TRBV5-1
CDR3aa: CASSLAVASYNEQFF
CDR3nt: TGCGCCAGCAGCTTGGCAGTGGCCTCCTACAATGAGCAGTTCTTC

j_gene: TRBJ2-3
abundance: .
d_gene: .
v_gene: TRBV7-3
CDR3aa: CASSFRAGPTDTQYF
CDR3nt: TGTGCCAGCAGCTTCCGAGCGGGCCCCACAGATACGCAGTATTTT

j_gene: TRBJ1-2
abundance: .
d_gene: .
v_gene: TRBV7-6
CDR3aa: CASSQAVGAGYTF
CDR3nt: TGTGCCAGCAGTCAGGCTGTCGGGGCTGGCTACACCTTC

j_gene: TRBJ1-5
abundance: .
d_gene: .
v_gene: TRBV10-1
CDR3aa: CAISDGAPQHF
CDR3nt: TGCGCCATCTCCGATGGGGCGCCCCAGCATTTT